The clone carrying this T cell receptor beta chain was found a few times. Documented time point: persistent/refractory GD, antithyroid drugs over 5 years with positive TRAb. RNA isolated from PBMCs was used to make the TCR library. Arm-PCR of CDR3 regions with iRepertoire HTBI primers generated TCR beta libraries. TCRdb ran MiXCR on the multiplex PCR reads and lists one entry per CDR3 protein. The sample yields hundreds of thousands of distinct CDR3 sequences, around 20% seen once. Germline V CDR1 and CDR2: MNHEY, SMNVEV (reference sequence). The CDR3 sequence is 16 residues long. J gave up 8 bases and V 4 bases, and 14 bases lay outside the gene matches. These data belong to a study of regulatory T cells in long-lasting Graves disease.

The material sequenced was peripheral blood mononuclear cells (PBMCs), taken when the disease was refractory, from a patient treated with antithyroid drugs. V usage is TRBV27 and J usage is TRBJ2-7, with 10 nucleotides matching TRBD2. The clonotype was recovered from a female donor with Graves disease. For the CDR3, the DNA is TGTGCCAGCAGTTCGCAGGGACCTAGCGGGAGTTACCAGCAGTACTTC. Protein: CASSSQGPSGSYQQYF.